Following are 17 T cell receptor beta chains from one sample sequenced in a study of blood T cell repertoires in COVID-19 (dated by TCRdb to 2020 to 2021). Receptor amplification or capture employed the immunoSEQ multiplex PCR assay. Held by TCRdb, this immuneACCESS table contains in-frame sequences only and omits some clones. Under half of the omission traces to an unresolved V gene where checked; the cause of the rest is unknown. Within this sample are more than 85,000 clones, with 70% to 90% of them counted one time only. Clones ranked in the top ten supply roughly 4.2% of the sample. The specimen was peripheral blood. The origin of the receptors is a human donor with COVID-19, enrolled during active disease. The donor label of this sample is uncertain.

This rearrangement joins TRBV9 to TRBJ1-2; D gene ambiguous. The V and J ends lost 0 bases and 7 bases respectively, with 19 bases between them. The CDR3 totals 16 residues. Germline V gene data show CDR1 as SGDLS and CDR2 as YYNGEE. CDR3 coding DNA: TGTGCCAGCAGCGTAGGACACCGCACCGCCCTAACTGGCTACACCTTC. Its protein product is CASSVGHRTALTGYTF.

This clone has only one observation. The chain recombines TRBV5-6 with TRBJ2-1, with 10 bases fitting TRBD2. The trim removed 2 bases at V and 6 bases at J, leaving 2 bases unmatched. The germline V gene encodes CDR1 SGHDT and CDR2 YYEEEE. The CDR3 is made up of 14 amino acids. Written as DNA, the CDR3 is TGTGCCAGCAGCTTAGGACTAGCGGTCAATGAGCAGTTCTTC. Translated, it gives CASSLGLAVNEQFF.

The CDR3, as DNA: TGTGCCAGCAGCTTCTTGGCTAGCGGGGAGAGGGGGATTGGCGAGCAGTACTTC. Protein sequence: CASSFLASGERGIGEQYF. This sequence joins TRBV7-2 and TRBJ2-7, with 9 nucleotides matching TRBD2. V was clipped by 3 bases and J by 6 bases; unmatched bases: 18. Per germline, CDR1 SGHTA and CDR2 FQGNSA. The length of the CDR3 is 18 residues.

The chain uses TRBV6-5 and TRBJ1-6, with TRBD1 matching over 9 bases. J lost 7 bases, V lost 11 bases, and 3 bases had no gene match. This CDR3 contains 12 residues. Germline CDR1 and CDR2: MNHEY and SVGAGI. The CDR3 region is CAGGQGNSPLHF. CDR3 DNA sequence: TGTGCCGGCGGACAGGGGAATTCACCCCTCCACTTT.

This sequence joins TRBV6-5 and TRBJ2-7; the match to TRBD1 covers 7 bases. CDR1 is MNHEY, CDR2 SVGAGI, per germline. Trimming took 6 bases from V and 1 from J; bases not matched to a gene: 6. CDR3 length: 14 residues. The CDR3 region is CASRGTGQSYEQYF. In nucleotides, the CDR3 is TGTGCCAGCAGGGGCACGGGACAGTCCTACGAGCAGTACTTC.

The chain employs TRBV9 and TRBJ2-7, with 8 bases that match TRBD1. The CDR3 length is 16 residues. Germline loops: CDR1 SGDLS, CDR2 YYNGEE. J lost 3 bases, V lost 0 bases, and 8 bases had no gene match. In DNA, the CDR3 is TGTGCCAGCAGCGTAGGGCCCGGTGGACAGGGCTACGAGCAGTACTTC. It codes for CASSVGPGGQGYEQYF.

This clone was counted a few times. This sequence joins TRBV18 and TRBJ1-1; no definite D call. The germline V and J ends were trimmed by 3 bases and 5 bases, with 7 bases remaining between them. Germline V gene sequence: CDR1 KGHSH, CDR2 LQKENI. This CDR3 comprises 12 residues. The CDR3 protein is CASSPEETEAFF. Written as DNA, the CDR3 is TGTGCCAGCTCACCGGAGGAAACTGAAGCTTTCTTT.

This chain connects TRBV20-1 to TRBJ1-2; 7 bases map to TRBD1. J gave up 5 bases and V 3 bases, and 3 bases lay outside the gene matches. CDR3 size: 12 residues. Looked up from germline, CDR1 is DFQATT and CDR2 is SNEGSKA (reference sequence). Here the CDR3 DNA reads TGCAGTGCTAGTCAGGGGGAGTATGGCTACACCTTC. Its translation is CSASQGEYGYTF.

The sample holds a few counts of this clone. This chain links TRBV5-1 with TRBJ2-6, with TRBD1 as a possible D gene (6 bases). CDR1 and CDR2 from the germline V gene are SGHRS and YFSETQ. V lost 2 bases, J lost 0 bases, and 6 bases lay in between. The CDR3 contains 15 residues. CDR3 residues: CASSFRGSGANVLTF. The CDR3 region has the DNA TGCGCCAGCAGCTTCAGGGGCTCTGGGGCCAACGTCCTGACTTTC.

The rearrangement joins TRBV18 to TRBJ2-1; a possible D gene is TRBD1 (5 bases). CDR3 size: 16 residues. In germline, CDR1 is KGHSH, CDR2 LQKENI. V gave up 6 bases and J gave up 3 bases, with 18 bases separating them. CDR3 sequence: CASSPQGGPLYNEQFF. The CDR3 DNA follows: TGTGCCAGCTCGCCTCAGGGTGGGCCCCTCTACAATGAGCAGTTCTTC. The full variable domain, in which reference TRBV18 and TRBJ2-1 provide the parts outside the CDR3, is NAGVMQNPRHLVRRRGQEARLRCSPMKGHSHVYWYRQLPEEGLKFMVYLQKENIIDESGMPKERFSAEFPKEGPSILRIQQVVRGDSAAYFCASSPQGGPLYNEQFFGPGTRLTVL.

This clone has a single count. The rearrangement joins TRBV29-1 to TRBJ2-1, with D tentatively TRBD1 (7 bases). Germline values: CDR1 SQVTM, CDR2 ANQGSEA. Trimming cost V 6 bases and J 2 bases, with 14 bases left between them. The CDR3 has 14 amino acids. The CDR3 region is CSVSGGQTYNEQFF. CDR3 nucleotides: TGCAGCGTCTCCGGGGGACAGACCTACAATGAGCAGTTCTTC.

The V and J genes are TRBV2 and TRBJ1-1; 9 bases line up with TRBD1. From germline, CDR1 is SNHLY and CDR2 FYNNEI. V lost 1 base and J lost 9; bases outside the gene matches: 12. CDR3 size: 16 residues. In DNA, the CDR3 is TGTGCCAGCAGTGAAGGGCGAAGGGGATACAGGGGGCAAGCTTTCTTT. This sequence encodes CASSEGRRGYRGQAFF. Full variable domain (outside the CDR3, taken from reference TRBV2 and TRBJ1-1): EPEVTQTPSHQVTQMGQEVILRCVPISNHLYFYWYRQILGQKVEFLVSFYNNEISEKSEIFDDQFSVERPDGSNFTLKIRSTKLEDSAMYFCASSEGRRGYRGQAFFGQGTRLTVV.

CDR3 residues: CASSELGSGYGYTF. The CDR3 DNA sequence: TGTGCCAGCAGTGAATTGGGCAGCGGCTATGGCTACACCTTC. V is TRBV6-1 and J is TRBJ1-2; D not resolved. The CDR3 is 14 amino acids. Per the germline V gene, CDR1 is MNHNS and CDR2 is SASEGT. V was shortened by 2 bases and J by 4 bases, with 11 bases between the two germline ends.

V and J are TRBV30 and TRBJ1-5; D might be TRBD1 (5 bases). The length of the CDR3 is 13 residues. Germline loops: CDR1 GTSNPN, CDR2 SVGIG (reference sequence). V was clipped by 3 bases and J by 4 bases, with 10 bases between them. The CDR3 DNA sequence: TGTGCCTGGAGGCGGGACTCGAATCAGCCCCAGCATTTT. It is translated as CAWRRDSNQPQHF.

The rearrangement uses TRBV11-2 and TRBJ2-5; maybe TRBD2 (5 bases). There are 13 residues in the CDR3. V lost 5 bases and J 5 bases, leaving 12 bases between the germline ends. The germline V gene has CDR1 SGHAT and CDR2 FQNNGV. CDR3 sequence reads: CASSPGGGETQYF. Here the CDR3 DNA reads TGTGCCAGCAGCCCCGGCGGCGGGGAGACCCAGTACTTC.

This sequence joins TRBV7-7 and TRBJ2-5; 13 positions match TRBD2. Trimming cost V 3 bases and J 5 bases; bases outside gene matches: 3. Germline lookup yields CDR1 SSHAT and CDR2 FNYEAQ (reference sequence). The CDR3 is made up of 15 amino acids. For the CDR3, the DNA is TGTGCCAGCAGCTTCGGGACTAGCGGGGAGGAGACCCAGTACTTC. It yields the protein CASSFGTSGEETQYF.

A single count supports this clone. The chain combines TRBV28 with TRBJ2-3; tentative D call: TRBD2 (7 bases). The CDR3 is 16 amino acids. Trimming pared 3 bases from V and 3 bases from J, leaving 16 bases between. The germline CDR1 and CDR2 sequences are MDHEN and SYDVKM. The CDR3 DNA reads TGTGCCAGCAGTTTCCTCGGGGGGCGTAGAACAGATACGCAGTATTTT. Encoded protein: CASSFLGGRRTDTQYF.